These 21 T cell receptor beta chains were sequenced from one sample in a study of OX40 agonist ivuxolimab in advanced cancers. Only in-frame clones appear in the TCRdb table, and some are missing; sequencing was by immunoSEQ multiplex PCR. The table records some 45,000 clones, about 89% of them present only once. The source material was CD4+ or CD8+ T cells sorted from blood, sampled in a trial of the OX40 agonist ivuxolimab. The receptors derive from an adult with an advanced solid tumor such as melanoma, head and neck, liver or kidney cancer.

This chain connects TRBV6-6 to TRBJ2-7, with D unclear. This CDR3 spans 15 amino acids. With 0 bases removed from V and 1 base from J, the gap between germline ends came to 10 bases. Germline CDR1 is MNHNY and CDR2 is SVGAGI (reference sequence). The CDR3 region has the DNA TGTGCCAGCAGTTACTCCGAGACTTCTTCCTACGAGCAGTACTTC. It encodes CASSYSETSSYEQYF.

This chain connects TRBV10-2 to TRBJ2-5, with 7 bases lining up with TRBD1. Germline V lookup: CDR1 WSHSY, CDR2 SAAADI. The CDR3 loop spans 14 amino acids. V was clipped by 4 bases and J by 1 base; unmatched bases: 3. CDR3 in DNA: TGCGCCAGCAGTGCTGGGACAGCCCAAGAGACCCAGTACTTC. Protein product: CASSAGTAQETQYF.

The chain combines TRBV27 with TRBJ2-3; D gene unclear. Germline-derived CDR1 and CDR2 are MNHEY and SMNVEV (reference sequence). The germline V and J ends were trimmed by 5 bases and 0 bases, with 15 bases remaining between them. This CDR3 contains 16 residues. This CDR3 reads CASSKVRSYSTDTQYF. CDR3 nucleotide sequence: TGTGCCAGCAGTAAAGTACGGTCTTATAGCACAGATACGCAGTATTTT.

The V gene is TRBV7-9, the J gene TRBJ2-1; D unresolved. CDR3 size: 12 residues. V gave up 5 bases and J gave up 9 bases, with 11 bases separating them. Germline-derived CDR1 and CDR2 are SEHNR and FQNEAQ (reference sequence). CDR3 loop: CASSPEAGEQFF. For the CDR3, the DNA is TGTGCCAGCAGCCCAGAGGCCGGTGAGCAGTTCTTC.

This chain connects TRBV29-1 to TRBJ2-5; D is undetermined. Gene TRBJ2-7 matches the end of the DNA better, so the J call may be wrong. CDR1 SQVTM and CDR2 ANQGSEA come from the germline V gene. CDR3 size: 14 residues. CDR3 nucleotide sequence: TGCAGCGTCGAGAATTTAACAGACACCTACGAGCAGTACTTC. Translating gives CSVENLTDTYEQYF.

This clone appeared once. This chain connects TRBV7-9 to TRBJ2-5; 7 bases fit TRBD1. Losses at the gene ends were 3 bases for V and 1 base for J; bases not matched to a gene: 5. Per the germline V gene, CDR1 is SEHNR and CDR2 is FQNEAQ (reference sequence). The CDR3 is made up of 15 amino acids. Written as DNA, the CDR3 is TGTGCCAGCAGCTTTGGGACAGCAAGCCAAGAGACCCAGTACTTC. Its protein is CASSFGTASQETQYF.

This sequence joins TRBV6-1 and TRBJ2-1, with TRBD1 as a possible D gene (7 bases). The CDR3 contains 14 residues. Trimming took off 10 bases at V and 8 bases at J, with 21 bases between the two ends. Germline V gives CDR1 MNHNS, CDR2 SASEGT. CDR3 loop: CAITGDSHTDEQFF. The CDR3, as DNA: TGTGCCATCACGGGGGACAGCCATACTGATGAGCAGTTCTTC.

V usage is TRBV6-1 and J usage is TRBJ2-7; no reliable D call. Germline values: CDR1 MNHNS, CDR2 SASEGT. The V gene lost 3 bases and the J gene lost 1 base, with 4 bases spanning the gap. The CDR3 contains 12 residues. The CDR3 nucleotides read TGTGCCAGCAGTGACGGTTCCTACGAGCAGTACTTC. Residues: CASSDGSYEQYF.

CDR3 amino acids: CASSLTIGETQYF. DNA of the CDR3: TGTGCCAGCAGCCTGACCATCGGAGAGACCCAGTACTTC. The chain is built from TRBV25-1 and TRBJ2-5; D unresolved. CDR1 MGHDK and CDR2 SYGVNS come from the germline V gene. The length of the CDR3 is 13 residues. Trimming removed 6 bases from V and 4 bases from J, with 12 bases in between.

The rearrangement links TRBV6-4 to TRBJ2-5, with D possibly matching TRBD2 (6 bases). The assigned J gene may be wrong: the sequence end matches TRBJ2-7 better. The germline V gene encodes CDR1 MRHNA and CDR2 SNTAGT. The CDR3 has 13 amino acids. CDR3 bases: TGTGCCAGCAGTCCCACGGGACTCCACGAGCAGTACTTC. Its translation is CASSPTGLHEQYF.

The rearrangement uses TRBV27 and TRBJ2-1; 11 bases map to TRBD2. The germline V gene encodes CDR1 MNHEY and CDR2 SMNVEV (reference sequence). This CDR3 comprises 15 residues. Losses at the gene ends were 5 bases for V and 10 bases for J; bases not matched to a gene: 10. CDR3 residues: CASSQTSGANWEQFF. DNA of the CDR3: TGTGCCAGCAGTCAGACTAGCGGGGCCAACTGGGAGCAGTTCTTC.

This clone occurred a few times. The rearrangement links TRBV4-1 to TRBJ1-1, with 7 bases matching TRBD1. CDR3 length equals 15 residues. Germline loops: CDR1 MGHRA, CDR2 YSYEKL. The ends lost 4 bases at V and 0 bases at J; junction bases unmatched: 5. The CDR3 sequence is CASSPPQGMNTEAFF. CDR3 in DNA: TGCGCCAGCAGCCCACCACAGGGGATGAACACTGAAGCTTTCTTT.

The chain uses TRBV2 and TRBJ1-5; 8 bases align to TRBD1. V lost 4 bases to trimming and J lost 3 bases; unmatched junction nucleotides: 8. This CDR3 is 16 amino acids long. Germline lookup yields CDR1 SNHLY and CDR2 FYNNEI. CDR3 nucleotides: TGTGCCAGCAGTGTAGGACCAGGGGGCAACAATCAGCCCCAGCATTTT. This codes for CASSVGPGGNNQPQHF. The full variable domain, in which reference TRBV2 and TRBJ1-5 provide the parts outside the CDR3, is EPEVTQTPSHQVTQMGQEVILRCVPISNHLYFYWYRQILGQKVEFLVSFYNNEISEKSEIFDDQFSVERPDGSNFTLKIRSTKLEDSAMYFCASSVGPGGNNQPQHFGDGTRLSIL.

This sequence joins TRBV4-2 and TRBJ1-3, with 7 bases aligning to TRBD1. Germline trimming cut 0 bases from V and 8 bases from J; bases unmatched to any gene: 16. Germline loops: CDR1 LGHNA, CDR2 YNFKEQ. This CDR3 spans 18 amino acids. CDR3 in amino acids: CASSQDPPQGAGGDTIYF. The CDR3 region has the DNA TGTGCCAGCAGCCAAGATCCTCCCCAAGGGGCAGGGGGGGACACCATATATTTT.

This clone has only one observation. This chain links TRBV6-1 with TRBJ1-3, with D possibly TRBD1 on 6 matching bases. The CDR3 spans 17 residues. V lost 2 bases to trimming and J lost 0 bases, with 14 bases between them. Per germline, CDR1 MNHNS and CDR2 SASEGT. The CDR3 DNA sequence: TGTGCCAGCAGTGAAAGGGTCTACAGGGACTCTGGAAACACCATATATTTT. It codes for CASSERVYRDSGNTIYF.

The CDR3 sequence: CASSVGGGRDQPQHF. CDR3 DNA: TGTGCCAGCAGCGTGGGCGGGGGCCGGGATCAGCCCCAGCATTTT. The chain joins TRBV9 to TRBJ1-5, with D maybe TRBD1 (6 bases). Germline CDR1 reads SGDLS; CDR2 reads YYNGEE. The CDR3 consists of 15 residues. V lost 2 bases and J lost 5, with 14 bases in between.

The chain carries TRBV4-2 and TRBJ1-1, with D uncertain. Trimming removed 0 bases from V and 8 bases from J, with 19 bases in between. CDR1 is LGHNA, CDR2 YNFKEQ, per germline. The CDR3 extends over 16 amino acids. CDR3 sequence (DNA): TGTGCCAGCAGCCAAGAAGGCTTAAGGACGGAAGACGAAGCTTTCTTT. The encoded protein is CASSQEGLRTEDEAFF.

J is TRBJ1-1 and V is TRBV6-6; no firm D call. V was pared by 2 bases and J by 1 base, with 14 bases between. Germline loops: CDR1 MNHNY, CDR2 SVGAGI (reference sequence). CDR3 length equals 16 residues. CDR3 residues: CASSYTASMPNTEAFF. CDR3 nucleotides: TGTGCCAGCAGTTACACAGCCTCTATGCCGAACACTGAAGCTTTCTTT.

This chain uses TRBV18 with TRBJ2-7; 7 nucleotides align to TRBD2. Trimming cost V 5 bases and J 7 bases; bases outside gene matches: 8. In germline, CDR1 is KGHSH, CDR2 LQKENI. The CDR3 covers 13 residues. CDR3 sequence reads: CASSAGALIEQYF. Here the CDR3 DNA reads TGTGCCAGCTCAGCGGGAGCTTTAATTGAGCAGTACTTC.

CDR3 loop: CASSLAWMNTEAFF. For the CDR3, the DNA is TGTGCCAGCAGCTTAGCTTGGATGAACACTGAAGCTTTCTTT. The chain uses TRBV11-2 and TRBJ1-1; D gene uncertain. This CDR3 contains 14 residues. The germline V gene has CDR1 SGHAT and CDR2 FQNNGV. Trimming shortened V by 1 base and J by 0 bases, and 6 bases separated the two germline ends.

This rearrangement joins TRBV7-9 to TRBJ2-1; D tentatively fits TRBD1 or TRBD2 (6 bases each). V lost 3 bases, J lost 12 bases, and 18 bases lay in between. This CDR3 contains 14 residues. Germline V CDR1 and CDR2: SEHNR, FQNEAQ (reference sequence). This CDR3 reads CASSFGGPFSGQFF. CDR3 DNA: TGTGCCAGCAGCTTTGGGGGGCCCTTTTCAGGGCAGTTCTTC.